This T cell receptor beta chain was profiled in a study of cytomegalovirus exposure and HLA in healthy donors. Across the study: Early release data held 75 million to 100 million unique TCRs from HLA-typed donors. Findings and limits, study-wide: Among TCR beta chains, those listed as cytomegalovirus-associated numbered under 200. Researchers had no immune exposure information except CMV serostatus available.

The PCR was carried out with 60 Vbeta primers and 13 Jbeta primers. TCRdb's table, derived via immunoSEQ multiplex PCR, lists solely in-frame clones and lacks some. Here the sample spans approximately 130,000 clones, about 80% being singletons. This clone appeared once. The antigen is not known. At the DNA level, this CDR3 is encoded by other sequences in the same sample as well. Trimming removed 0 bases from V and 2 bases from J, with 5 bases in between. The CDR3 totals 12 residues. Germline values: CDR1 GTSNPN, CDR2 SVGIG (reference sequence). This chain uses TRBV30 with TRBJ2-7, with D hard to call. This TCR derives from a woman aged 50 to 60 in good health and CMV-seropositive. Sequenced sample: PBMCs. The CDR3 DNA reads as TGTGCCTGGAGTGTTGGCCCCTACGAGCAGTACTTC. It specifies CAWSVGPYEQYF.